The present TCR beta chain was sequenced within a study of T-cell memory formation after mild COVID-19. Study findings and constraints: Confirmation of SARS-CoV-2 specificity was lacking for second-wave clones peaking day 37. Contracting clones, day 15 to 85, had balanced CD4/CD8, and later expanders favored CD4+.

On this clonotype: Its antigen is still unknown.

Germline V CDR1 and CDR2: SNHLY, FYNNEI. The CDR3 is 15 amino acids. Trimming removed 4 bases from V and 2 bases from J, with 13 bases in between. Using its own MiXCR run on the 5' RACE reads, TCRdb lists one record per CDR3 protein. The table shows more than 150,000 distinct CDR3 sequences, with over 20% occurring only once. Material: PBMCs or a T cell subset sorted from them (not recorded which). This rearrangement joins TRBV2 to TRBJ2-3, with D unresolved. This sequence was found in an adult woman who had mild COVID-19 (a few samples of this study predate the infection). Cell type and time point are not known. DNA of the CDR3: TGTGCCAGCAGTGGACGGCTTCGAACCACAGATACGCAGTATTTT. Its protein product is CASSGRLRTTDTQYF.